These 8 T cell receptor beta chains originate from one sample sequenced in a study of blood T cell repertoires in COVID-19. The method was immunoSEQ multiplex PCR; TCRdb's version includes in-frame clones alone and lacks a portion of them. Of roughly 150,000 clones listed, around 85% are singletons. Sequenced sample: peripheral blood. The receptors derive from a human donor in a cohort sampled during active COVID-19.

The V gene is TRBV5-5, the J gene TRBJ2-7; 12 nucleotides match TRBD2. Germline values: CDR1 SGHKS, CDR2 YYEKEE (reference sequence). V lost 6 bases and J lost 3; bases outside the gene matches: 1. This CDR3 region has 13 residues. The DNA for the CDR3 is TGTGCCAGCACGACTAGCGGGAGCTACGAGCAGTACTTC. The encoded protein is CASTTSGSYEQYF.

This chain joins TRBV7-9 and TRBJ1-1, with D perhaps TRBD1 (5 bases). The V gene lost 2 bases and the J gene lost 5 bases, with 18 bases spanning the gap. This CDR3 is 16 amino acids long. From germline, CDR1 is SEHNR and CDR2 FQNEAQ (reference sequence). This CDR3 is CASSLKQGSVVTEAFF. DNA of the CDR3: TGTGCCAGCAGCTTAAAGCAGGGAAGTGTGGTTACTGAAGCTTTCTTT.

The chain has TRBV5-6 and TRBJ2-1, with 8 bases matching TRBD2. This CDR3 is built from 16 residues. Germline V gene sequence: CDR1 SGHDT, CDR2 YYEEEE. Unmatched junction bases numbered 7, after V lost 3 bases and J lost 2 bases. The CDR3: CASSSPRGLAYNEQFF. CDR3 nucleotide sequence: TGTGCCAGCAGCTCCCCGAGGGGACTAGCCTACAATGAGCAGTTCTTC.

CDR3 nucleotides: TGTGCCTGGAGTGGAGGGGTCGGGGGTCAGCCCCAGCATTTT. This encodes CAWSGGVGGQPQHF. The chain combines TRBV30 with TRBJ1-5, with D maybe TRBD1 (5 bases). CDR3 length: 14 residues. Trimming pared 1 base from V and 6 bases from J, leaving 13 bases between. The V gene's germline CDR1 is GTSNPN and CDR2 SVGIG (reference sequence).

This rearrangement joins TRBV3-1 (or the pseudogene TRBV3-2) to TRBJ2-3, with 7 nucleotides matching TRBD2. After removal of 1 base from V and 0 bases from J, the junction contained 4 bases not matched to a gene. CDR1 LGHDT and CDR2 YNNKEL come from the germline V gene (reference sequence). The CDR3 runs 16 residues. For the CDR3, the DNA is TGTGCCAGCAGCCAAGTGGGGGGGATAAGCACAGATACGCAGTATTTT. It codes for CASSQVGGISTDTQYF.

The chain joins TRBV23-1 to TRBJ1-5; TRBD1 matches 12 bases. TRBV23-1 counts as an open reading frame of uncertain function. The CDR3 is 18 amino acids. After removal of 2 bases from V and 2 bases from J, the junction contained 7 bases not matched to a gene. The CDR3 DNA follows: TGCGCCAGCAGTCAAGGGGACAGGGGGCGCGACGGCAATCAGCCCCAGCATTTT. Its protein product is CASSQGDRGRDGNQPQHF.

J is TRBJ1-2 and V is TRBV6-5; 10 nucleotides match TRBD1. With V trimmed by 6 bases and J by 6 bases, 10 bases remained unmatched. The CDR3 contains 15 residues. Germline CDR1 is MNHEY and CDR2 is SVGAGI. This chain's CDR3 is CASRPLGTGENGYTF. The DNA of the CDR3 is TGTGCCAGCAGACCCCTTGGGACAGGGGAGAATGGCTACACCTTC.

The V call is TRBV19, the J call TRBJ2-7; 9 bases map to TRBD1. V lost 5 bases and J lost 6; bases outside the gene matches: 11. The CDR3 has 15 amino acids. CDR1 is LNHDA, CDR2 SQIVND, per germline (reference sequence). DNA for the CDR3: TGTGCCAGTAGTGCCACCGGGACAGGGTCGGGCGAGCAGTACTTC. Protein product: CASSATGTGSGEQYF.